Presented here are 18 T cell receptor beta chains from one specimen sequenced in a study of T-cell memory formation after mild COVID-19. TCRdb re-derived calls from the 5' RACE reads in MiXCR, one entry per CDR3 protein. Here the sample spans about 350,000 distinct CDR3 sequences, around 13% being singletons. The specimen sequenced was PBMCs or a T cell subset sorted from them (not recorded which). The receptors shown here come from a man younger than 35 who had mild COVID-19 (a few samples of this study predate the infection). Cell type and time point are not known.

In its sample, this clonotype was seen a few times. The chain joins TRBV27 to TRBJ2-1, with 12 bases fitting TRBD2. V dropped 5 bases and J dropped 7; count of bases not matched to a gene: 6. Germline V lookup: CDR1 MNHEY, CDR2 SMNVEV (reference sequence). This CDR3 is 15 amino acids long. DNA of the CDR3: TGTGCCAGCAGTCGACTAGCGGGGGTGAGGAATGAGCAGTTCTTC. It codes for CASSRLAGVRNEQFF.

This clonotype was recorded at least ten times. The gene calls are TRBV5-5 and TRBJ1-6; D remains unclear. The V end was cut by 0 bases, the J end by 5 bases, with 9 bases between. The germline gives CDR1 SGHKS, CDR2 YYEKEE (reference sequence). The CDR3 sequence is 15 residues long. CDR3 in DNA: TGTGCCAGCAGCTTGGAACAGATACATAATTCACCCCTCCACTTT. It is translated as CASSLEQIHNSPLHF.

This clonotype was detected ten times or more. The V call is TRBV5-1, the J call TRBJ2-3; 8 bases map to TRBD2. CDR3 length: 15 amino acids. The trim removed 1 base at V and 1 base at J, leaving 2 bases unmatched. Germline V CDR1 and CDR2: SGHRS, YFSETQ. CDR3 in amino acids: CASSLPGGGTDTQYF. The CDR3 DNA reads TGCGCCAGCAGCTTGCCGGGGGGGGGCACAGATACGCAGTATTTT.

The chain employs TRBV7-3 and TRBJ2-3; TRBD2 matches at 9 bases. CDR1 is SGHTA and CDR2 is FQGTGA in the germline V gene. The CDR3 has 16 residues. The V and J ends lost 1 base and 0 bases, in that order; junction bases with no gene match: 2. DNA for the CDR3: TGTGCCAGCAGCTTAATGGCGGGGGGGAGCACAGATACGCAGTATTTT. Translation: CASSLMAGGSTDTQYF.

This clonotype appeared a few times. For the CDR3, the DNA is TGTGCCAGCAGGAGGGAGGACACTGAAGCTTTCTTT. Protein sequence: CASRREDTEAFF. The chain has TRBV7-2 and TRBJ1-1; D gene uncertain. The CDR3 is 12 amino acids. The V gene's germline CDR1 is SGHTA and CDR2 FQGNSA. Deletions cut 6 bases from V and 3 bases from J, with 8 bases between.

In its sample, this clonotype was seen many times. The rearrangement uses TRBV5-5 and TRBJ2-4, with D uncertain. CDR3 length equals 14 residues. The germline CDR1 and CDR2 sequences are SGHKS and YYEKEE (reference sequence). The V gene lost 0 bases and the J gene lost 10 bases, with 14 bases spanning the gap. This CDR3 reads CASSLDDNGRIQYF. The DNA for the CDR3 is TGTGCCAGCAGCTTGGATGACAATGGAAGGATTCAGTACTTC.

This clonotype has more than one count but fewer than ten. The chain uses TRBV2 and TRBJ2-5; TRBD1 or TRBD2 may be the D gene (6 bases each). V gave up 2 bases and J gave up 4 bases, with 17 bases separating them. The CDR3 extends over 16 amino acids. Germline V gene sequence: CDR1 SNHLY, CDR2 FYNNEI. CDR3 DNA sequence: TGTGCCAGCAGTGAACGTTTAAGGACAGCGGGAGAGACCCAGTACTTC. Its translation: CASSERLRTAGETQYF.

The CDR3 here is CASGSGQLNTEAFF. The CDR3 region has the DNA TGTGCCAGCGGATCGGGCCAGCTAAACACTGAAGCTTTCTTT. The genes are TRBV9 and TRBJ1-1; no firm D call. The germline V gene has CDR1 SGDLS and CDR2 YYNGEE. Trimming took off 7 bases at V and 2 bases at J, with 15 bases between the two ends. This CDR3 has 14 residues.

This clonotype has more than one count but fewer than ten. V is TRBV20-1 and J is TRBJ2-1, with TRBD2 matching 8 bases. The CDR3 is 15 residues long. Germline V CDR1 and CDR2: DFQATT, SNEGSKA (reference sequence). After removal of 5 bases from V and 8 bases from J, the junction contained 14 bases not matched to a gene. CDR3 DNA: TGCAGTGCTGGATTGGCGGGACTAGGGTTCGATGAGCAGTTCTTC. It yields the protein CSAGLAGLGFDEQFF.

Only a few counts were recorded for this clonotype. The rearrangement links TRBV4-3 to TRBJ1-3, with D uncertain. CDR3 length: 15 amino acids. V lost 0 bases and J 8 bases, leaving 14 bases between the germline ends. Looked up from germline, CDR1 is LGHNA and CDR2 is YSLEER. The CDR3 sequence is CASSQDRTSMDTIYF. In nucleotides, the CDR3 is TGCGCCAGCAGCCAAGATAGGACCTCTATGGACACCATATATTTT.

This clonotype was seen only a few times. The genes are TRBV7-2 and TRBJ2-2, with 13 positions matching TRBD2. J lost 7 bases, V lost 5 bases, and 4 bases had no gene match. The germline gives CDR1 SGHTA, CDR2 FQGNSA. The CDR3 extends over 15 amino acids. DNA of the CDR3: TGTGCCAGCAGCCCGACTAGCGGGGGGCTCGGGGAGCTGTTTTTT. It specifies CASSPTSGGLGELFF.

This clonotype was picked up a small number of times. The gene calls are TRBV19 and TRBJ2-4, with D tentatively TRBD1 (6 bases). CDR3 length: 10 residues. V lost 10 bases, J lost 7 bases, and 8 bases lay in between. Germline V gene lookup returns CDR1 LNHDA and CDR2 SQIVND (reference sequence). CDR3 DNA: TGTGCCACTAGGGGGAACATTCAGTACTTC. It codes for CATRGNIQYF. Complete variable domain (other parts from reference TRBV19 and TRBJ2-4): DGGITQSPKYLFRKEGQNVTLSCEQNLNHDAMYWYRQDPGQGLRLIYYSQIVNDFQKGDIAEGYSVSREKKESFPLTVTSAQKNPTAFYLCATRGNIQYFGAGTRLSVL.

Regarding this clonotype: One end of the junction does not line up with germline, which may come from a read error. The V gene is TRBV19, the J gene TRBJ1-1; D unresolved. Germline CDR1 is LNHDA and CDR2 is SQIVND (reference sequence). The CDR3 spans 13 residues. CDR3 sequence: CASSPSGAGPPFF. In nucleotides, the CDR3 is TGTGCCAGTAGTCCCAGTGGTGCAGGCCCCCCATTTTTT.

This clonotype turned up a few times. This chain links TRBV5-1 with TRBJ2-2; 11 bases align to TRBD2. V lost 4 bases, J lost 3 bases, and 5 bases stayed unmatched. Germline assignment: CDR1 SGHRS and CDR2 YFSETQ. CDR3 length equals 16 residues. The CDR3 DNA reads TGCGCCAGCAGCAGTTCTAGCGGGGGGCACACCGGGGAGCTGTTTTTT. Its protein product is CASSSSSGGHTGELFF.

In its sample, this clonotype was seen a few times. The rearrangement joins TRBV2 to TRBJ1-6; TRBD1 is a possible D gene (5 bases). CDR3 length: 15 residues. V was clipped by 3 bases and J by 7 bases, with 13 bases between them. Germline V gives CDR1 SNHLY, CDR2 FYNNEI. CDR3 coding DNA: TGTGCCAGCAGTGATGACGGCAGGGTCAATTCACCCCTCCACTTT. It codes for CASSDDGRVNSPLHF.

The genes are TRBV12-5 and TRBJ2-1; 11 bases are shared with TRBD2. There are 15 residues in the CDR3. Germline values: CDR1 LGHNT, CDR2 FRNRAP. Trimming took 5 bases from V and 5 from J; bases not matched to a gene: 5. CDR3 sequence (DNA): TGTGCTAGTGGTGGCGGGACTAGCGGAGACAATGAGCAGTTCTTC. Translated: CASGGGTSGDNEQFF.

This clonotype was counted ten times or more. This sequence joins TRBV5-1 and TRBJ2-1; 12 bases are a match to TRBD1. The junction had 6 bases not matched to a gene; V was cut back by 3 bases and J by 5 bases. Germline CDR1 and CDR2: SGHRS and YFSETQ. CDR3 length: 16 amino acids. The CDR3 nucleotides read TGCGCCAGCAGCTCCGGGACAGGGGGCTTCAACAATGAGCAGTTCTTC. It translates to CASSSGTGGFNNEQFF.

This clonotype has a handful of counts. V and J are TRBV12-3 or TRBV12-4 and TRBJ2-2; a weak D match, TRBD1 (6 bases). This CDR3 has 15 amino acids. V lost 9 bases, J lost 0 bases, and 14 bases lay in between. This CDR3 reads CASQTGLANTGELFF. DNA of the CDR3: TGTGCCAGTCAAACAGGGTTAGCGAACACCGGGGAGCTGTTTTTT.